This T cell receptor beta chain was sequenced in a study of control samples from healthy donors and cancer patients. V dropped 4 bases and J dropped 5; count of bases not matched to a gene: 10. CDR3 length equals 16 residues. The germline V gene has CDR1 SGDLS and CDR2 YYNGEE. Some clones are missing from TCRdb's copy, which holds only in-frame ones; the method was immunoSEQ multiplex PCR. The repertoire has under 200,000 clones, 91% of them found once; the top ten carry approximately 1.5%. V usage is TRBV9 and J usage is TRBJ2-1; 9 bases line up with TRBD2. The sample comprised blood. The source is a woman aged 25 to 39 in good health. CDR3 DNA: TGTGCCAGCAGCCAGACCGGGACTAGCCGGAACAATGAGCAGTTCTTC. This translates into CASSQTGTSRNNEQFF.